These T cell receptor beta chains were read from a single sample in a study of blood T cell repertoires in COVID-19. The repertoire was sequenced with immunoSEQ multiplex PCR; TCRdb's copy has only in-frame clones and lacks some. Here the sample spans over 400,000 clones, approximately 91% being singletons. Sequencing input: PBMCs or T cells enriched from blood (not recorded which). Every receptor here comes from a woman aged 55-70 years who had recovered from COVID-19. The CDR3 runs from the conserved cysteine through the conserved F or W. D genes are given only for firm matches. Expanded clones are given a class, and other clones once, few, many or no size at all.

D: NA
size: NA
V: TRBV11-2
J: TRBJ1-2
DNA: TGTGCCAGCAGCAGGACCGGGCAGGGGTATGGCTACACCTTC
CDR3: CASSRTGQGYGYTF

D: NA
size: NA
V: TRBV20-1
J: TRBJ1-1
DNA: TGCAGCCCTATACTGAACACTGAAGCTTTCTTT
CDR3: CSPILNTEAFF

D: NA
size: NA
V: TRBV20-1
J: TRBJ1-1
DNA: TGCAGTGCTAGTCAAGCTAGACGGTCCGGGAGGAACACTGAAGCTTTCTTT
CDR3: CSASQARRSGRNTEAFF

D: TRBD1
size: NA
V: TRBV6-2/TRBV6-3
J: TRBJ2-7
DNA: TGTGCCAGCAGTACCCGGGACAGGATAAGATACGAGCAGTACTTC
CDR3: CASSTRDRIRYEQYF

D: NA
size: NA
V: TRBV7-2
J: TRBJ2-3
DNA: TGTGCCAGCAGCTTAGGGGGGGGCCGAGGCACAGATACGCAGTATTTT
CDR3: CASSLGGGRGTDTQYF

D: TRBD2
size: NA
V: TRBV9
J: TRBJ2-3
DNA: TGTGCCAGCAGCGTGACTAGCGGGAGCACAGATACGCAGTATTTT
CDR3: CASSVTSGSTDTQYF

D: TRBD2
size: NA
V: TRBV4-1
J: TRBJ2-7
DNA: TGCGCCAGCAGCCAAGATGAGCGGGGGTCAACCTACGAGCAGTACTTC
CDR3: CASSQDERGSTYEQYF

D: NA
size: NA
V: TRBV5-1
J: TRBJ2-1
DNA: TGCGCCAGCAGGGAAACAGGGCCACCCTACAATGAGCAGTTCTTC
CDR3: CASRETGPPYNEQFF

D: TRBD2
size: NA
V: TRBV3-1/TRBV3-2
J: TRBJ2-3
DNA: TGTGCCAGCAGCCTTTCAGCGGGGGGGCCTGGAGATACGCAGTATTTT
CDR3: CASSLSAGGPGDTQYF

D: TRBD1
size: NA
V: TRBV2
J: TRBJ2-5
DNA: TGTGCCAGCAGTCCGGACAGGGGGCTCGAGACCCAGTACTTC
CDR3: CASSPDRGLETQYF

D: NA
size: NA
V: TRBV3-1/TRBV3-2
J: TRBJ1-1
DNA: TGTGCCAGCAAAAACAACAAGAACACTGAAGCTTTCTTT
CDR3: CASKNNKNTEAFF

D: TRBD2
size: NA
V: TRBV2
J: TRBJ2-1
DNA: TGTGCCAGCAGTGAAGGGGGTCTAGCGGGCTCCTACAATGAGCAGTTCTTC
CDR3: CASSEGGLAGSYNEQFF

D: TRBD2
size: NA
V: TRBV29-1
J: TRBJ2-3
DNA: TGCAGCGTTGGAATGCACGGGGGGGTTACAGATACGCAGTATTTT
CDR3: CSVGMHGGVTDTQYF

D: NA
size: once
V: TRBV7-2
J: TRBJ2-2
DNA: TGTGCCAGCAGCTTAGCCCTTAATCCGAACACCGGGGAGCTGTTTTTT
CDR3: CASSLALNPNTGELFF

D: TRBD2
size: few
V: TRBV5-1
J: TRBJ2-5
DNA: TGCGCCAGCAGCTTGGGACTAGCGGGGGGGCAAGAGACCCAGTACTTC
CDR3: CASSLGLAGGQETQYF

D: TRBD1
size: few
V: TRBV27
J: TRBJ2-1
DNA: TGTGCCAGCAGTTTACTCCGGGACAGGGGGACGGATGAGCAGTTCTTC
CDR3: CASSLLRDRGTDEQFF

D: TRBD1
size: NA
V: TRBV6-5
J: TRBJ1-3
DNA: TGTGCCAGCGTGACAGGGGGCTTGGGTGGAAACACCATATATTTT
CDR3: CASVTGGLGGNTIYF

D: TRBD2
size: NA
V: TRBV27
J: TRBJ2-7
DNA: TGTGCCAGCAGTGTCGGACTAGCGGGGGGGCCTCGGTACGAGCAGTACTTC
CDR3: CASSVGLAGGPRYEQYF

D: TRBD1
size: NA
V: TRBV6-5
J: TRBJ2-1
DNA: TGTGCCAGCACCACCGGGACAGGGGCGGGTGAGCAGTTCTTC
CDR3: CASTTGTGAGEQFF

D: NA
size: NA
V: TRBV28
J: TRBJ2-3
DNA: TGTGCCAGCAGGGGCAGGCACACAGATACGCAGTATTTT
CDR3: CASRGRHTDTQYF

D: NA
size: once
V: TRBV5-1
J: TRBJ1-2
DNA: TGCGCCAGCAGCCCCGGGGTCAACTATGGCTACACCTTC
CDR3: CASSPGVNYGYTF

D: NA
size: few
V: TRBV29-1
J: TRBJ1-6
DNA: TGCAGCGCTATCGACAGTTATAATTCACCCCTCCACTTT
CDR3: CSAIDSYNSPLHF

D: NA
size: NA
V: TRBV7-2
J: TRBJ1-4
DNA: TGTGCCAGCAGCAGTCTATCAACTAATGAAAAACTGTTTTTT
CDR3: CASSSLSTNEKLFF

D: TRBD2
size: NA
V: TRBV10-3
J: TRBJ2-7
DNA: TGTGCCATCAGTGTATCTAGCGGGGGGGCATACGAGCAGTACTTC
CDR3: CAISVSSGGAYEQYF

D: NA
size: NA
V: TRBV19
J: TRBJ1-2
DNA: TGTGCCAGTAGTATAGATCCTTTAGGGGCGGCTGGCTACACCTTC
CDR3: CASSIDPLGAAGYTF

D: NA
size: NA
V: TRBV27
J: TRBJ1-4
DNA: TGTGCCAGCAGTTTTGCAGGGTTGGAAAAACTGTTTTTT
CDR3: CASSFAGLEKLFF

D: NA
size: NA
V: TRBV7-6
J: TRBJ2-1
DNA: TGTGCCAGCAGCCGCAGGGACAATGAGCAGTTCTTC
CDR3: CASSRRDNEQFF

D: TRBD1
size: NA
V: TRBV5-1
J: TRBJ2-3
DNA: TGCGCCAGCAGAGTAACAGGGGGCACAGATACGCAGTATTTT
CDR3: CASRVTGGTDTQYF

D: TRBD1
size: NA
V: TRBV7-9
J: TRBJ2-7
DNA: TGTGCCAGCAGCCCCGGGGACAGGAGCTCCTACGAGCAGTACTTC
CDR3: CASSPGDRSSYEQYF

D: NA
size: NA
V: TRBV10-1
J: TRBJ1-2
DNA: TGCGCCAGCAGTCCGGGCGGGATCAAGAGTGGCTACACCTTC
CDR3: CASSPGGIKSGYTF

D: NA
size: NA
V: TRBV2
J: TRBJ2-5
DNA: TGTGCCAGCAGTCAGACTGGGACTTTCCAAGAGACCCAGTACTTC
CDR3: CASSQTGTFQETQYF

D: TRBD2
size: NA
V: TRBV5-1
J: TRBJ2-3
DNA: TGCGCCAGCAGCTTGGGGGCTAGCGGGGGGCTCACAGATACGCAGTATTTT
CDR3: CASSLGASGGLTDTQYF

D: NA
size: NA
V: TRBV28
J: TRBJ1-2
DNA: TGTGCCAGCAGTCCTACGGGGACATTTTATGGCTACACCTTC
CDR3: CASSPTGTFYGYTF

D: TRBD1
size: NA
V: TRBV7-2
J: TRBJ2-3
DNA: TGTGCCAGCAGCTCCCGACAGGGATCTAGCACAGATACGCAGTATTTT
CDR3: CASSSRQGSSTDTQYF

D: NA
size: NA
V: TRBV7-2
J: TRBJ2-2
DNA: TGTGCCAGCAGTTCCCAGGGGGGCCCCGGGGAGCTGTTTTTT
CDR3: CASSSQGGPGELFF

D: NA
size: NA
V: TRBV12-1
J: TRBJ1-5
DNA: TGTGCCAGCACAAAGGAGAGGAGAGTTGGTCAGCCCCAGCATTTT
CDR3: CASTKERRVGQPQHF

D: NA
size: NA
V: TRBV14
J: TRBJ2-4
DNA: TGTGCCAGCAGCCAAGTGACGACAAATAGTGCCTCGGCCAAAAACATTCAGTACTTC
CDR3: CASSQVTTNSASAKNIQYF

D: TRBD2
size: NA
V: TRBV7-2
J: TRBJ2-5
DNA: TGTGCCAGCAGCTCTGGACTAGCCCCGAACTTC
CDR3: CASSSGLAPNF

D: TRBD1
size: once
V: TRBV10-1
J: TRBJ2-7
DNA: TGCGCCAGCAGTGACCGGGACAGGGGAATGAACGAGCAGTACTTC
CDR3: CASSDRDRGMNEQYF

D: NA
size: NA
V: TRBV19
J: TRBJ2-5
DNA: TGTGCCAGCGCAGAATTTGGGGCTTTGGAGACCCAGTACTTC
CDR3: CASAEFGALETQYF

D: TRBD2
size: NA
V: TRBV2
J: TRBJ2-3
DNA: TGTGCCAGCAGTGAACTAGCGGGGGGGCTGAACACAGATACGCAGTATTTT
CDR3: CASSELAGGLNTDTQYF

D: NA
size: NA
V: TRBV5-1
J: TRBJ1-2
DNA: TGCGCCAGCAGCTTGGTTGGGGGCCACTATGGCTACACCTTC
CDR3: CASSLVGGHYGYTF

D: NA
size: NA
V: TRBV10-3
J: TRBJ2-2
DNA: TGTGCCATCAGTAACAGGGAGCCCGGGGAGCTGTTTTTT
CDR3: CAISNREPGELFF

D: NA
size: NA
V: TRBV5-1
J: TRBJ2-3
DNA: TGCGCCAGCAGCACCGGGACAAAAGGGGGCACAGATACGCAGTATTTT
CDR3: CASSTGTKGGTDTQYF

D: NA
size: once
V: TRBV5-1
J: TRBJ2-1
DNA: TGCGCCAGCAGCTTGGTAGTTAGCAATGAGCAGTTCTTC
CDR3: CASSLVVSNEQFF

D: NA
size: NA
V: TRBV7-9
J: TRBJ1-6
DNA: TGTGCCAGCAGTCACAGGCTTAGCTCCTATAATTCACCCCTCCACTTT
CDR3: CASSHRLSSYNSPLHF

D: NA
size: NA
V: TRBV6-1
J: TRBJ1-2
DNA: TGTGCCAGCAGTGAAAGATATCAGGGGAACTATGGCTACACCTTC
CDR3: CASSERYQGNYGYTF

D: TRBD1
size: NA
V: TRBV5-1
J: TRBJ1-2
DNA: TGCGCCAGCAGCTCTCTCCTAGGGGGCTCTAACTATGGCTACACCTTC
CDR3: CASSSLLGGSNYGYTF

D: NA
size: NA
V: TRBV11-2
J: TRBJ2-2
DNA: TGTGCCAGCAGCTTTACGGGGGTCAACACCGGGGAGCTGTTTTTT
CDR3: CASSFTGVNTGELFF

D: NA
size: NA
V: TRBV7-9
J: TRBJ2-5
DNA: TGTGCCAGCAGCTTAGCGCATAAAGACTCCCAAGAGACCCAGTACTTC
CDR3: CASSLAHKDSQETQYF

D: TRBD1
size: once
V: TRBV25-1
J: TRBJ1-6
DNA: TGTGCCAGCACCGGGACAGGGTATTCACCCCTCCACTTT
CDR3: CASTGTGYSPLHF

D: TRBD1
size: NA
V: TRBV19
J: TRBJ1-3
DNA: TGTGCCAGTAGTACGACAGGGATCATCTCTGGAAACACCATATATTTT
CDR3: CASSTTGIISGNTIYF

D: NA
size: NA
V: TRBV10-2
J: TRBJ1-2
DNA: TGCGCCAGCAGGGGGGGAACCAACTATGGCTACACCTTC
CDR3: CASRGGTNYGYTF

D: TRBD1
size: NA
V: TRBV13
J: TRBJ2-3
DNA: TGTGCCAGCAGCTGCCCGACAGGGGGGGGCTCCACAGATACGCAGTATTTT
CDR3: CASSCPTGGGSTDTQYF